This passage covers 21 T cell receptor beta chains from one sample sequenced in a study of T-cell reconstitution after alpha-beta-depleted transplantation in children. Preparing the TCRbeta library involved the use of unique molecular identifiers. TCRdb re-analysed the PCR reads in MiXCR, keeping a single row per CDR3 protein. The sample holds 400,000 to 450,000 distinct CDR3 sequences; around 46% are singletons and the top ten take about 30%. The material was PBMCs, obtained before TCRalphabeta/CD19-depleted stem cell transplant. These receptors came from a girl aged 2 to 10 with aplastic anemia, due to receive a stem cell transplant.

There are a few counts of this clonotype. The chain couples TRBV6-5 to TRBJ2-2; D uncertain. The germline gives CDR1 MNHEY, CDR2 SVGAGI. The CDR3 has 19 amino acids. Trimming pared 0 bases from V and 0 bases from J, leaving 17 bases between. CDR3 nucleotide sequence: TGTGCCAGCAGTTACTCGGAGTGGGTCGGCAGAGCGAACACCGGGGAGCTGTTTTTT. Its translation is CASSYSEWVGRANTGELFF.

The rearrangement uses TRBV11-3 and TRBJ2-5; 12 nucleotides match TRBD1. CDR3 size: 15 residues. CDR1 SGHNT and CDR2 YENEEA come from the germline V gene. The V segment lost 4 bases and the J segment 5 bases; nucleotides outside the gene matches: 5. CDR3 residues: CASSSGQGASETQYF. In DNA, the CDR3 is TGTGCCAGCAGCTCGGGACAGGGGGCCTCGGAGACCCAGTACTTC.

This clonotype was seen only a few times. The chain links TRBV20-1 to TRBJ1-5; maybe TRBD1 (6 bases). Looked up from germline, CDR1 is DFQATT and CDR2 is SNEGSKA (reference sequence). The CDR3 sequence is 13 residues long. The ends were cut back, 7 bases at V and 9 bases at J, with 19 bases in the middle. The CDR3 sequence: CSVYGRGQGPQHF. CDR3 nucleotides: TGCAGTGTTTACGGCAGGGGTCAGGGGCCCCAGCATTTT.

Only a few counts were recorded for this clonotype. This chain links TRBV6-5 with TRBJ1-1; possible D gene TRBD1, 5 bases. The CDR3 sequence is 12 residues long. The V and J ends lost 6 bases and 11 bases respectively, with 16 bases between them. Germline lookup yields CDR1 MNHEY and CDR2 SVGAGI. CDR3: CASSPSQGGAFF. The CDR3, as DNA: TGTGCCAGCAGCCCCTCCCAGGGTGGCGCTTTCTTT.

This clonotype was found many times. The gene calls are TRBV7-2 and TRBJ1-5; possible D gene TRBD1, 6 bases. The CDR3 covers 15 residues. V shed 1 base and J shed 4 bases, with 11 bases lying between them. CDR1 and CDR2 (germline): SGHTA, FQGNSA. The DNA of the CDR3 is TGTGCCAGCAGCTTAGGGGGGGCGAGGAATCAGCCCCAGCATTTT. It yields the protein CASSLGGARNQPQHF.

The genes are TRBV12-3 or TRBV12-4 and TRBJ2-1, with 12 nucleotides matching TRBD2. This CDR3 region has 17 residues. Losses at the gene ends were 2 bases for V and 5 bases for J; bases not matched to a gene: 7. The CDR3 region has the DNA TGTGCCAGCAGTTTACCCACTAGCGGGGGGAGGAACAATGAGCAGTTCTTC. This sequence encodes CASSLPTSGGRNNEQFF.

This clonotype was detected ten times or more. The chain carries TRBV6-1 and TRBJ2-5, with TRBD2 matching over 8 bases. V trimming: 5 bases; J trimming: 4 bases; junction bases outside the gene matches: 12. CDR1 and CDR2 from the germline V gene are MNHNS and SASEGT. The CDR3 loop spans 16 amino acids. This chain's CDR3 is CASSPPQGSGRETQYF. Written as DNA, the CDR3 is TGTGCCAGCAGTCCACCCCAGGGAAGCGGGAGAGAGACCCAGTACTTC.

For this clonotype: Sequence at one end of the junction differs from germline and may be a read error. The chain is built from TRBV29-1 and TRBJ1-2; 7 nucleotides agree with TRBD1. The germline gives CDR1 SQVTM, CDR2 ANQGSEA. The CDR3 loop spans 14 amino acids. The CDR3 reads CSVEVPGTDYGYTF. CDR3 sequence (DNA): TGCAGCGTTGAAGTTCCCGGGACAGACTACGGCTACACCTTC.

This sequence joins TRBV7-8 and TRBJ2-7; 8 bases align to TRBD1. The trim removed 5 bases at V and 0 bases at J, leaving 12 bases unmatched. Per the germline V gene, CDR1 is SGHVS and CDR2 is FQNEAQ. The CDR3 extends over 17 amino acids. The CDR3 reads CASSERRVDRASYEQYF. The CDR3 DNA reads as TGTGCCAGCAGCGAAAGAAGGGTGGACAGGGCCTCCTACGAGCAGTACTTC.

This clonotype came up many times. The chain joins TRBV7-2 to TRBJ2-1, with no clear D. The CDR3 spans 11 residues. V lost 11 bases and J lost 6, with 11 bases in between. Per germline, CDR1 SGHTA and CDR2 FQGNSA. The CDR3 sequence is CAWTKLNEQFF. In DNA form, the CDR3 reads TGTGCCTGGACGAAACTCAATGAGCAGTTCTTC.

This clonotype was detected ten times or more. V and J are TRBV5-6 and TRBJ2-7, with a tentative D call TRBD2 (5 bases). The CDR3 runs 16 residues. Trimming pared 1 base from V and 0 bases from J, leaving 14 bases between. CDR1 SGHDT and CDR2 YYEEEE come from the germline V gene. The DNA of the CDR3 is TGTGCCAGCAGCTTGTTCTCGGGGAGAGCCTCCTACGAGCAGTACTTC. It codes for CASSLFSGRASYEQYF. The variable domain in full, with the rest retrieved from reference TRBV5-6 and TRBJ2-7, is DAGVTQSPTHLIKTRGQQVTLRCSPKSGHDTVSWYQQALGQGPQFIFQYYEEEERQRGNFPDRFSGHQFPNYSSELNVNALLLGDSALYLCASSLFSGRASYEQYFGPGTRLTVT.

The gene calls are TRBV20-1 and TRBJ2-7; TRBD2 agrees at 14 bases. The CDR3 is made up of 15 amino acids. Per germline, CDR1 DFQATT and CDR2 SNEGSKA (reference sequence). The V segment lost 5 bases and the J segment 4 bases; nucleotides outside the gene matches: 7. The chain's CDR3 is CSALSGTSGSYEQYF. The DNA of the CDR3 is TGCAGTGCTTTATCCGGGACTAGCGGGAGTTACGAGCAGTACTTC.

V usage is TRBV7-2 and J usage is TRBJ2-7; D unclear. With 4 bases removed from V and 6 bases from J, the gap between germline ends came to 16 bases. Germline assignment: CDR1 SGHTA and CDR2 FQGNSA. The CDR3 sequence is 14 residues long. CDR3 DNA sequence: TGTGCCAGCAGCTCGGACGCCTTGATGCCCGAGCAGTACTTC. This gives the protein CASSSDALMPEQYF.

There are a few counts of this clonotype. The chain is built from TRBV20-1 and TRBJ2-4, with D hard to call. This CDR3 comprises 14 residues. V was clipped by 6 bases and J by 1 base, with 13 bases between them. Germline loops: CDR1 DFQATT, CDR2 SNEGSKA (reference sequence). The CDR3 here is CSAPKPGAKNIQYF. The CDR3 region has the DNA TGCAGTGCCCCGAAGCCAGGCGCCAAAAACATTCAGTACTTC.

This clonotype was recorded at least ten times. The chain links TRBV15 to TRBJ1-3, with 7 bases lining up with TRBD1. Unmatched junction bases numbered 3, after V lost 2 bases and J lost 2 bases. CDR3 size: 15 residues. Germline loops: CDR1 LNHNV, CDR2 YYDKDF (reference sequence). The CDR3 sequence is CATSRPQGAGNTIYF. The CDR3 DNA follows: TGTGCCACCAGCAGACCGCAGGGGGCTGGAAACACCATATATTTT. The full variable domain, completed using reference TRBV15 and TRBJ1-3, is DAMVIQNPRYQVTQFGKPVTLSCSQTLNHNVMYWYQQKSSQAPKLLFHYYDKDFNNEADTPDNFQSRRPNTSFCFLDIRSPGLGDTAMYLCATSRPQGAGNTIYFGEGSWLTVV.

This sequence joins TRBV5-1 and TRBJ2-3, with 8 nucleotides matching TRBD1. V lost 0 bases, J lost 2 bases, and 2 bases stayed unmatched. CDR3 size: 15 residues. CDR1 SGHRS and CDR2 YFSETQ come from the germline V gene. The CDR3 region has the DNA TGCGCCAGCAGCTTGGGGGACAGGATCACAGATACGCAGTATTTT. This gives the protein CASSLGDRITDTQYF.

This clonotype has a count of ten or more. The V and J genes are TRBV3-1 and TRBJ2-6; no reliable D call. V was clipped by 7 bases and J by 4 bases, with 11 bases between them. There are 14 residues in the CDR3. Per germline, CDR1 LGHDT and CDR2 YNNKEL (reference sequence). The CDR3 reads CASNPGFGANVLTF. CDR3 coding DNA: TGTGCCAGCAACCCCGGTTTCGGGGCCAACGTCCTGACTTTC.

The chain employs TRBV28 and TRBJ1-6, with no clear D. Germline CDR1 and CDR2: MDHEN and SYDVKM. The CDR3 has 15 amino acids. With 6 bases removed from V and 5 bases from J, the gap between germline ends came to 14 bases. CDR3 region: CASRPSAEDNSPLHF. CDR3 bases: TGTGCCAGCAGGCCTTCGGCAGAAGATAATTCACCCCTCCACTTT.

This clonotype was seen a few times. The CDR3, as DNA: TGTGCCAGCAGCCCAACGGGGGCTGAGAATGAGCAGTTCTTC. Translating gives CASSPTGAENEQFF. The V and J genes are TRBV11-2 and TRBJ2-1; D could derive from TRBD1 or TRBD2 (6 bases each). Germline loops: CDR1 SGHAT, CDR2 FQNNGV. The germline V and J ends were trimmed by 5 bases and 7 bases, with 15 bases remaining between them. The CDR3 spans 14 residues.

This clonotype was found many times. The chain uses TRBV20-1 and TRBJ2-5, with 7 positions matching TRBD2. This CDR3 has 15 residues. From germline, CDR1 is DFQATT and CDR2 SNEGSKA (reference sequence). Trimming cost V 5 bases and J 1 base; bases outside gene matches: 10. CDR3 region: CSAFSEAGAQETQYF. As DNA, the CDR3 is TGCAGTGCTTTTAGCGAGGCGGGAGCCCAAGAGACCCAGTACTTC.

Many counts were recorded for this clonotype. The chain uses TRBV20-1 and TRBJ2-1; 9 bases are a match to TRBD2. With V trimmed by 6 bases and J by 7 bases, 10 bases remained unmatched. The CDR3 covers 14 residues. Germline V gene sequence: CDR1 DFQATT, CDR2 SNEGSKA (reference sequence). This CDR3 reads CSAATSGPGNEQFF. The CDR3 DNA is TGCAGTGCCGCGACTAGCGGACCCGGGAATGAGCAGTTCTTC.